This TCR beta chain emerged from a study of T-cell memory formation after mild COVID-19. Study information: Across donors, TCR clusters were largely donor specific.

Notes on the study in general: Mainly in CM and EM were contracting CD4+ clones; CD8+ were in EMRA. Pre-infection memory harbored some responding clones, suggesting cross-reactive memory joined.

The sample holds many counts of this clonotype. Its antigen is not identified. Each CDR3 protein gets one entry after TCRdb re-called the 5' RACE reads with MiXCR. The repertoire holds roughly 350,000 distinct CDR3 sequences, approximately 14% seen once, with about 20% in the top ten. V lost 5 bases and J lost 5; bases outside the gene matches: 7. The germline CDR1 and CDR2 sequences are MNHEY and SMNVEV (reference sequence). This CDR3 has 14 residues. V usage is TRBV27 and J usage is TRBJ2-7, with 9 bases identical to TRBD1. The sample taken for sequencing was PBMCs or a T cell subset sorted from them (not recorded which). The TCR sequence derives from a man aged 18-30 years who had mild COVID-19 (a few samples of this study predate the infection). Cell type and time point are not known. CDR3 nucleotides: TGTGCCAGCAGTCCGAACAGGGGGCTGGACGAGCAGTACGTC. Translation gives CASSPNRGLDEQYV.